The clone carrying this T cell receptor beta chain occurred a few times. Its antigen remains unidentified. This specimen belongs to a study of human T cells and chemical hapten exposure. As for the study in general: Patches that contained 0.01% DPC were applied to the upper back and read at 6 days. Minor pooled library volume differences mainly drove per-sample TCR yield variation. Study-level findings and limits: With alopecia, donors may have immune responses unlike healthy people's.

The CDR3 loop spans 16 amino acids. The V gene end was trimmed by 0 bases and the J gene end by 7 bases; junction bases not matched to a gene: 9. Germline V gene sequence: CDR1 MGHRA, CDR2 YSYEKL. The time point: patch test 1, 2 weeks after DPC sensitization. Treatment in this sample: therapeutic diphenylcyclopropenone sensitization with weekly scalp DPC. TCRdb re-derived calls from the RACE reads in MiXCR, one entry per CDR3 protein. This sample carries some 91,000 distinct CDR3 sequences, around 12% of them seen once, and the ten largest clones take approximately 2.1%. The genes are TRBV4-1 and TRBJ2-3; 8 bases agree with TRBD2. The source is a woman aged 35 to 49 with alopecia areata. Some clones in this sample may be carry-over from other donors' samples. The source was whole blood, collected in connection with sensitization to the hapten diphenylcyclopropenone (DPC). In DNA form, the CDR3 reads TGCGCCAGCAGCCAAGATCGAGCAGCGGGAGAGCATACGCAGTATTTT. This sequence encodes CASSQDRAAGEHTQYF.